Listed below are T cell receptor beta chains from one sample, sequenced in a study of OX40 agonist ivuxolimab in advanced cancers. TCRdb's table, derived via immunoSEQ multiplex PCR, lists solely in-frame clones and lacks some. The sample contains around 72,000 clones, approximately 91% of which appear only once. This material consisted of CD4+ or CD8+ T cells sorted from blood, taken in a trial of the OX40 agonist ivuxolimab. The receptors were gathered from an adult with an advanced solid tumor such as melanoma, head and neck, liver or kidney cancer. Each CDR3 is given with its conserved first and last residue. The order of the fields is clone size, J gene, V gene, D gene, CDR3 DNA, CDR3 protein. D genes are given only for firm matches. Clone size is not always given. Where it is, it says once, few, many or a class for expanded clones.

>-|TRBJ1-2|TRBV5-6|-
TGTGCCAGCAGCTTGCAGCGCCCGTTTTCCTCCACCTTC
CASSLQRPFSSTF
>-|TRBJ2-3|TRBV29-1|TRBD2
TGCAGCGTCTCTACTAGCGGGCGGAGAGGGAGCACAGATACGCAGTATTTT
CSVSTSGRRGSTDTQYF
>-|TRBJ2-3|TRBV4-3|-
TGCGCCAGCAGCCAAGCTGGGCGGGGTAGCACAGATACGCAGTATTTT
CASSQAGRGSTDTQYF
>once|TRBJ1-1|TRBV7-9|-
TGTGCCAGCAGGGCGGTTGCTGAAGCTTTCTTT
CASRAVAEAFF
>-|TRBJ2-3|TRBV5-1|TRBD1
TGCGCCAGCAGCAAGGACAGGCGGGCAGATACGCAGTATTTT
CASSKDRRADTQYF
>-|TRBJ2-1|TRBV6-4|-
TGTGCCAGCCCAACCAGCGGGAAGGGGGATGAGCAGTTCTTC
CASPTSGKGDEQFF
>-|TRBJ2-7|TRBV14|TRBD1
TGTGCCAGCAGTCGAAAGCTACCGGGACAGGCCCCCTACGAGCAGTACTTC
CASSRKLPGQAPYEQYF
>once|TRBJ1-6|TRBV10-3|-
TGTGCCATCAGTGGATTCGGGAATCTAATAAATGGGCCCCTCCACTTT
CAISGFGNLINGPLHF
>once|TRBJ2-1|TRBV7-7|-
TGTGCCAGCAGCTTAGAGGGGCAGATGAGCTCCTACAATGAGCAGTTCTTC
CASSLEGQMSSYNEQFF
>-|TRBJ1-5|TRBV19|-
TGTGCCAGTAGTGGTGGATGGGGGACCTATCAGCCCCAGCATTTT
CASSGGWGTYQPQHF
>-|TRBJ2-7|TRBV7-2|TRBD2
TGTGCCAGCAGCCCGTTACCGGGACTAGCGGGAGTAAGCGAGCAGTACTTC
CASSPLPGLAGVSEQYF
>-|TRBJ2-6|TRBV18|TRBD1
TGTGCCAGCTCACCAAATAACCCGCAGGGGGCTGCTGGGGCCAACGTCCTGACTTTC
CASSPNNPQGAAGANVLTF
>-|TRBJ2-2|TRBV27|TRBD2
TGTGCCAGCAGACTGACTAGCGGGTACACCGGGGAGCTGTTTTTT
CASRLTSGYTGELFF
>-|TRBJ1-1|TRBV11-2|-
TGTGCCAGCAGCCGTGCAACTGAAGCTTTCTTT
CASSRATEAFF
>-|TRBJ2-2|TRBV5-4|-
TGTGCCAGCAGCCTGACAGCGATTAACACCGGGGAGCTGTTTTTT
CASSLTAINTGELFF
>-|TRBJ2-2|TRBV30|-
TGTGCCTGGAGTGGGATTCGAGGGACCGGGGAGCTGTTTTTT
CAWSGIRGTGELFF
>-|TRBJ1-1|TRBV9|-
TGTGCCAGCAGCCCCGGTGGCAGGGAGACTGAAGCTTTCTTT
CASSPGGRETEAFF
>-|TRBJ2-1|TRBV10-3|-
TGTGCCATCAGTGGATGGGCAGGGGATGAGCAGTTCTTC
CAISGWAGDEQFF
>-|TRBJ1-5|TRBV4-3|-
TGCGCCAGCAGCCAGTCTCAGGGAGGGCAGCCCCAGCATTTT
CASSQSQGGQPQHF
>-|TRBJ2-5|TRBV9|TRBD1
TGTGCCAGCAGCGTAGGGGCAGGGGGCAGTGAGACCCAGTACTTC
CASSVGAGGSETQYF
>-|TRBJ1-5|TRBV5-6|TRBD1
TGTGCCAGCAGCTCCTGGTTAAGTGGGACAGGGGGACAGCCCCAGCATTTT
CASSSWLSGTGGQPQHF
>-|TRBJ1-5|TRBV6-5|-
TGTGCCAGCAGCCTTTTCAGTGGACAGCCCCAGCATTTT
CASSLFSGQPQHF
>-|TRBJ1-5|TRBV7-7|TRBD1
TGTGCTAGCAGCTTAGGGGCCGGGACAGGGGACAAAAAAGGCAATCAGCCCCAGCATTTT
CASSLGAGTGDKKGNQPQHF
>-|TRBJ2-7|TRBV2|-
TGTGCCAGCAACAGGGCGAGGAACGAGCAGTACTTC
CASNRARNEQYF
>once|TRBJ2-1|TRBV5-1|-
TGCGCCAGCAGCTTGGTCCCGGCATCGGATGAGCAGTTCTTC
CASSLVPASDEQFF
>-|TRBJ2-2|TRBV6-5|-
TGTGCCAGCAGTTACTCGAATTCGAACACCGGGGAGCTGTTTTTT
CASSYSNSNTGELFF
>-|TRBJ1-6|TRBV28|-
TGTGCCAGCACCCCCCGAGGGGGGTCGCCCCTCCACTTT
CASTPRGGSPLHF
>few|TRBJ1-2|TRBV28|-
TGTGCCAGCAGTTTACCGGGGGCCTATGGCTACACCTTC
CASSLPGAYGYTF
>-|TRBJ2-7|TRBV10-3|-
TGTGCCATCAGTGAGTCGAAAGGGGACACCTACGAGCAGTACTTC
CAISESKGDTYEQYF
>-|TRBJ2-3|TRBV4-1|-
TGCGCCAGCAGCCAAGATAGTTCGCGGGGAACTCGCACAGATACGCAGTATTTT
CASSQDSSRGTRTDTQYF
>-|TRBJ2-1|TRBV2|TRBD2
TGTGCCAGCAGTCCCCATCAAGCGGGGGATGAGCAGTTCTTC
CASSPHQAGDEQFF
>-|TRBJ2-2|TRBV6-1|-
TGTGCCAGCAGTGTGATGGTAGCCGGGGAGCTGTTTTTT
CASSVMVAGELFF
>-|TRBJ2-1|TRBV9|-
TGTGCCAGCAGCGTAGATGCAGGGGCGTACAATGAGCAGTTCTTC
CASSVDAGAYNEQFF
>-|TRBJ2-7|TRBV5-4|TRBD2
TGTGCCAGCAGCTCTGGACTAGCGGCAAGCTCCTACGAGCAGTACTTC
CASSSGLAASSYEQYF
>-|TRBJ2-7|TRBV18|-
TGTGCCAGCTCTCCTTCGGCGAGGGAGCAGTACTTC
CASSPSAREQYF
>-|TRBJ1-1|TRBV28|TRBD1
TGTGCCAGCAGTCTCCCCCGGGACAGGAACACTGAAGCTTTCTTT
CASSLPRDRNTEAFF
>-|TRBJ1-1|TRBV18|-
TGTGCCAGCTCAAAATCCCGGGACAACCTTAACACTGAAGCTTTCTTT
CASSKSRDNLNTEAFF
>-|TRBJ2-3|TRBV7-8|-
TGTGCCAGCAGCTACGGGGCAAGCACAGATACGCAGTATTTT
CASSYGASTDTQYF
>-|TRBJ2-7|TRBV11-2|-
TGTGCCAGCAGCTTAGAGAGGGGACAATCCTACGAGCAGTACTTC
CASSLERGQSYEQYF
>-|TRBJ2-4|TRBV7-2|TRBD1
TGTGCCAGCAGCGACGGGACAGTTAGAGACATTCAGTACTTC
CASSDGTVRDIQYF
>-|TRBJ2-7|TRBV6-1|-
TGTGCCAGCAGTGCGTACAGGGCCTCCTACGAGCAGTACTTC
CASSAYRASYEQYF
>-|TRBJ1-5|TRBV6-6|-
TGTGCCAGCAGCCCACTAAGTAGGGGGCCCCAGCATTTT
CASSPLSRGPQHF